This T cell receptor (beta chain) was recorded in a study of blood T cells in healthy people across ages. A J-beta primer mix and a sample-barcoded 5' primer were used in a second PCR of about 7 to 12 cycles. Each cDNA molecule was tagged by a template-switch adaptor with 12 random nucleotides. TCRdb re-called the 5' RACE reads with MiXCR, one entry per CDR3 protein. The sample includes around 990,000 distinct CDR3 sequences, more than 30% of them seen just once. CDR1 and CDR2 from the germline V gene are MNHNS and SASEGT. Trimming cost V 7 bases and J 6 bases; bases outside gene matches: 13. This CDR3 contains 16 residues. This clonotype was seen once.

The sequenced sample was blood. V usage is TRBV6-1 and J usage is TRBJ2-1, with TRBD1 matching 9 bases. The clonotype was recovered from a young man in good health. CDR3 residues: CASILGGQGGFNEQFF. CDR3 coding DNA: TGTGCCAGCATCTTGGGGGGACAGGGTGGATTCAATGAGCAGTTCTTC.